This T cell receptor (beta chain) derives from a study of blood T cell repertoires in COVID-19. Original processing methods: It was from reference gene primer amplification that nucleated cell counts were estimated. Some clones are missing from TCRdb's copy, which holds only in-frame ones; the method was immunoSEQ multiplex PCR. That table gives V, J and clone size, and the DNA gave D and trimming. This sample has 40,000 to 55,000 clones, with roughly nine tenths found just once. Germline CDR1 and CDR2: SGHDT and YYEEEE. V lost 4 bases and J lost 4, with 18 bases in between. CDR3 length equals 16 residues.

This sequence joins TRBV5-6 and TRBJ1-5; tentative D call: TRBD1 (6 bases). The sample consisted of peripheral blood. This receptor was identified in a woman older than 75 with acute or convalescent COVID-19. The CDR3 spells CASSQSGGPSNQPQHF. CDR3 nucleotides: TGTGCCAGCAGCCAATCGGGGGGCCCTTCTAATCAGCCCCAGCATTTT.